The T cell receptor beta chain under discussion was sequenced for a study of response to subunit inactivated influenza vaccine. This clonotype occurred many times. Its antigen is as yet unknown. Study-level findings and limits: Authors suggested few new T cells are recruited by each seasonal influenza vaccination.

CDR1 and CDR2 from the germline V gene are DFQATT and SNEGSKA (reference sequence). This CDR3 has 15 residues. The V gene lost 1 base and the J gene lost 8 bases, with 17 bases spanning the gap. TCRdb re-analysed the RT-PCR reads in MiXCR, keeping a single row per CDR3 protein. The table records about 650,000 distinct CDR3 sequences, around 16% of them present only once. The chain joins TRBV20-1 to TRBJ1-4; possible D gene TRBD1, 5 bases. The receptor was isolated from a man in his fifties who received an inactivated influenza vaccine. Sequencing used PBMCs from blood, obtained roughly 13 days after vaccination. DNA for the CDR3: TGCAGTGCTAGAGGCGACAGCGGAGAAGAGGAAAAACTGTTTTTT. It encodes CSARGDSGEEEKLFF.